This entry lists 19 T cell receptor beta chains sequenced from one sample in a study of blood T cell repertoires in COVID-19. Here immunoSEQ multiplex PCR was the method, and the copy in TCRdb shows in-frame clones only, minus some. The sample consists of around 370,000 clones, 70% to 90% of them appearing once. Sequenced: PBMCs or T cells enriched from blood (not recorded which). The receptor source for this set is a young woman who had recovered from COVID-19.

The CDR3 region has the DNA TGTGCCAGCAGTCCTCAACAGGGTACGGCTGAAGCTTTCTTT. Amino acids: CASSPQQGTAEAFF. The V gene is TRBV28, the J gene TRBJ1-1, with D possibly TRBD1 on 6 matching bases. The CDR3 extends over 14 amino acids. Germline assignment: CDR1 MDHEN and CDR2 SYDVKM. Trimming stripped 5 bases from V and 6 bases from J, with 16 bases between. Together with reference TRBV28 and TRBJ1-1, the CDR3 gives the full variable domain: DVKVTQSSRYLVKRTGEKVFLECVQDMDHENMFWYRQDPGLGLRLIYFSYDVKMKEKGDIPEGYSVSREKKERFSLILESASTNQTSMYLCASSPQQGTAEAFFGQGTRLTVV.

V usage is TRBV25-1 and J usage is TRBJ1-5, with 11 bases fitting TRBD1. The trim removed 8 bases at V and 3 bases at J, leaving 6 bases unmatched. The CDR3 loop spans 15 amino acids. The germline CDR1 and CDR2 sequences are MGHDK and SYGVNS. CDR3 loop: CASSRTGGFNQPQHF. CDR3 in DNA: TGTGCCAGCTCCAGGACAGGGGGCTTCAATCAGCCCCAGCATTTT.

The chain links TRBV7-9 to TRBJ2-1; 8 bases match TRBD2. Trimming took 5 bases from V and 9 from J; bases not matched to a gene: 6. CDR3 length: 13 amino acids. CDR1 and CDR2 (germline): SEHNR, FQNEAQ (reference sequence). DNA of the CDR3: TGTGCCAGCAGCCCCGGGAGGGTGCGTGAGCAGTTCTTC. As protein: CASSPGRVREQFF.

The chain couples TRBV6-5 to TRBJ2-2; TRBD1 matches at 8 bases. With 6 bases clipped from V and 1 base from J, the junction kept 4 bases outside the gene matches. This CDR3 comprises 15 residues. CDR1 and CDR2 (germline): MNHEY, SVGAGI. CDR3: CASRAGTGNTGELFF. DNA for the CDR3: TGTGCCAGCAGGGCAGGGACAGGGAACACCGGGGAGCTGTTTTTT.

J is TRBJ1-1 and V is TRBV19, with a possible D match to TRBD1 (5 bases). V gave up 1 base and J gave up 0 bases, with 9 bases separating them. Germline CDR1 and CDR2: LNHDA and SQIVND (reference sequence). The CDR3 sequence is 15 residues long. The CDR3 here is CASSIGQGMNTEAFF. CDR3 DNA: TGTGCCAGTAGTATAGGGCAGGGAATGAACACTGAAGCTTTCTTT.

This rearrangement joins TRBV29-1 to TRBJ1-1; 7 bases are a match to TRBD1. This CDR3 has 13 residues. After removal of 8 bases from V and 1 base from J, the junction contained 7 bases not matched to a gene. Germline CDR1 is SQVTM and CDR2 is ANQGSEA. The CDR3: CSSAGTENTEAFF. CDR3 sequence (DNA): TGCAGCTCCGCCGGGACAGAGAACACTGAAGCTTTCTTT.

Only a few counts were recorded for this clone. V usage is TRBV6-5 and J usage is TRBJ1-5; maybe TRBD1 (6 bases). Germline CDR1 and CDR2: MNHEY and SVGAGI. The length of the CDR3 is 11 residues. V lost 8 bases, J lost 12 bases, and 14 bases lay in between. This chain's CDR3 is CASREGGVQHF. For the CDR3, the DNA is TGTGCCAGCCGGGAGGGGGGGGTCCAGCATTTT.

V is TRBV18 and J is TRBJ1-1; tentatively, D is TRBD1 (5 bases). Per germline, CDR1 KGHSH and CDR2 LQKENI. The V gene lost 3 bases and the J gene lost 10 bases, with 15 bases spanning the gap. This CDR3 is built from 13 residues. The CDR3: CASSPTTVIVAFF. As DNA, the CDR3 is TGTGCCAGCTCACCTACGACAGTTATTGTAGCTTTCTTT.

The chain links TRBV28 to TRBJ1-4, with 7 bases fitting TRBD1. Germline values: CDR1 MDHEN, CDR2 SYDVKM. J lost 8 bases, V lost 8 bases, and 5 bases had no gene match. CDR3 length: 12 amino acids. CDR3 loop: CASGQEGEKLFF. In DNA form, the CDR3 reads TGTGCCAGCGGACAGGAAGGAGAAAAACTGTTTTTT.

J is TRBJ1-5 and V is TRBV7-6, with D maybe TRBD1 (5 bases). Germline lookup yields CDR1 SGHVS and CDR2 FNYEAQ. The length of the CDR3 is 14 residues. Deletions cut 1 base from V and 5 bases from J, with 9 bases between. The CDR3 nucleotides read TGTGCCAGCAGCTTAGGTGGGGGGTATCAGCCCCAGCATTTT. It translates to CASSLGGGYQPQHF.

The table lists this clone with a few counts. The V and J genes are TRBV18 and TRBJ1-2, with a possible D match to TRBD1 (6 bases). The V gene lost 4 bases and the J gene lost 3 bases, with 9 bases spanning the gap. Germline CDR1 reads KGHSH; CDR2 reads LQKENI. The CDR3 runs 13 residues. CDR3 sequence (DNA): TGTGCCAGCTCACTGGGACACGACTATGGCTACACCTTC. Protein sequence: CASSLGHDYGYTF.

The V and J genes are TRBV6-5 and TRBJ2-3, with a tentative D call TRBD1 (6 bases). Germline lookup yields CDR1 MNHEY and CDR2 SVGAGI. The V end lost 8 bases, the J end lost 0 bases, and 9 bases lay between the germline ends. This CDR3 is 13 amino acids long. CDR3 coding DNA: TGTGCCAGCGGGCAGGGGAGCACAGATACGCAGTATTTT. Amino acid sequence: CASGQGSTDTQYF.

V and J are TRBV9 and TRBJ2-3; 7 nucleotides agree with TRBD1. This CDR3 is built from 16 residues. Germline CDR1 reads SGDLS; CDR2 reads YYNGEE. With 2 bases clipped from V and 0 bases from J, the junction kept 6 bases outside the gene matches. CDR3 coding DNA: TGTGCCAGCAGCGTGGCCGGGACAGTAAGCACAGATACGCAGTATTTT. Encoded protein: CASSVAGTVSTDTQYF.

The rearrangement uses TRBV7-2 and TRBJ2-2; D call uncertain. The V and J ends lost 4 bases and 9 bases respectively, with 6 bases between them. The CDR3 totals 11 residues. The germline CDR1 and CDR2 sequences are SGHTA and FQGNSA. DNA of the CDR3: TGTGCCAGCAGCTCTTACAGGGAGCTGTTTTTT. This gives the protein CASSSYRELFF. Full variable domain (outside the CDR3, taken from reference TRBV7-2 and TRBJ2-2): GAGVSQSPSNKVTEKGKDVELRCDPISGHTALYWYRQSLGQGLEFLIYFQGNSAPDKSGLPSDRFSAERTGGSVSTLTIQRTQQEDSAVYLCASSSYRELFFGEGSRLTVL.

The CDR3 spells CASSLQGLAGSEQFF. The DNA for the CDR3 is TGTGCCAGCAGCTTACAGGGACTAGCGGGGAGTGAGCAGTTCTTC. The V and J genes are TRBV7-3 and TRBJ2-1; 13 bases align to TRBD2. Germline-derived CDR1 and CDR2 are SGHTA and FQGTGA. The CDR3 runs 15 residues. V was pared by 2 bases and J by 9 bases, with 4 bases of the junction left unmatched.

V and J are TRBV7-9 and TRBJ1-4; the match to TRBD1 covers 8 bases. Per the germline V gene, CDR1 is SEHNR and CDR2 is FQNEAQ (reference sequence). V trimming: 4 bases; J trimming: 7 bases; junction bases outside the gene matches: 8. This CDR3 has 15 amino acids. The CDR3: CASSSGQGSAEKLFF. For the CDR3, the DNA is TGTGCCAGCAGCTCCGGACAGGGATCGGCTGAAAAACTGTTTTTT.

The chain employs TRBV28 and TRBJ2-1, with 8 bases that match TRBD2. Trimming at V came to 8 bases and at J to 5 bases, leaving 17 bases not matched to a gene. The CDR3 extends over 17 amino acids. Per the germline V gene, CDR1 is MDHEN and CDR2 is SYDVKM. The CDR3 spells CASGLRGRGASNNEQFF. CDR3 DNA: TGTGCCAGCGGACTCCGGGGGCGGGGGGCATCAAACAATGAGCAGTTCTTC.

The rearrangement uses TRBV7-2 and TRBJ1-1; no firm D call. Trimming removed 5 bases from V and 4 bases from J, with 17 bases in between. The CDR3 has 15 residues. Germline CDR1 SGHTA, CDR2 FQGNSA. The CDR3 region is CASSPQVAGVTEAFF. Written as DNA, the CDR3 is TGTGCCAGCAGCCCCCAGGTGGCGGGAGTCACTGAAGCTTTCTTT.

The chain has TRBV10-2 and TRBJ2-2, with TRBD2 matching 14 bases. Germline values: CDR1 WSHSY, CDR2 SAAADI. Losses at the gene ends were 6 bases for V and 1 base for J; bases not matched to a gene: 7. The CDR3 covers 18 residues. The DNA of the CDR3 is TGCGCCAGCAGCTGGACTAGCGGGGGGCGTAAGAACACCGGGGAGCTGTTTTTT. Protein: CASSWTSGGRKNTGELFF.